This TCR beta chain emerged from a study of regulatory T cells in long-lasting Graves disease. About the research overall: Antithyroid drugs had been given to newly diagnosed Graves' patients for under 3 months.

The table lists this clonotype with a few counts. The time point was: newly diagnosed GD, antithyroid drugs for less than 3 months. Preparation of the TCR library used RNA extracted from PBMCs. V shed 2 bases and J shed 12 bases, with 5 bases lying between them. Per germline, CDR1 SGHTA and CDR2 FQGNSA. CDR3 length: 10 residues. Libraries of TCR beta came from iRepertoire HTBI primers plus Arm-PCR of CDR3 regions. Study processing details: Sample data revealed under 75 TRBV and some 13 TRBJ segments. Each CDR3 protein is one row after TCRdb ran MiXCR on the multiplex PCR reads. These V and J calls are TCRdb output, not the study's own analysis. This sample has 380,000 or so distinct CDR3 sequences, with 15% to 20% found just once. This same sample was also part of a study on T cells in Graves' hyperthyroidism and ophthalmopathy. From that report: Researchers barred patients who had uncontrolled infection, other autoimmune disease, pregnancy or lactation.

The sequencing used peripheral blood mononuclear cells (PBMCs), collected at new diagnosis, from a patient treated with antithyroid drugs. This TCR was sampled from a woman younger than 35 with Graves disease. This rearrangement joins TRBV7-2 to TRBJ2-1; D not certain. CDR3 sequence: CASSLFGQFF. The CDR3 bases are TGTGCCAGCAGCTTATTCGGGCAGTTCTTC.